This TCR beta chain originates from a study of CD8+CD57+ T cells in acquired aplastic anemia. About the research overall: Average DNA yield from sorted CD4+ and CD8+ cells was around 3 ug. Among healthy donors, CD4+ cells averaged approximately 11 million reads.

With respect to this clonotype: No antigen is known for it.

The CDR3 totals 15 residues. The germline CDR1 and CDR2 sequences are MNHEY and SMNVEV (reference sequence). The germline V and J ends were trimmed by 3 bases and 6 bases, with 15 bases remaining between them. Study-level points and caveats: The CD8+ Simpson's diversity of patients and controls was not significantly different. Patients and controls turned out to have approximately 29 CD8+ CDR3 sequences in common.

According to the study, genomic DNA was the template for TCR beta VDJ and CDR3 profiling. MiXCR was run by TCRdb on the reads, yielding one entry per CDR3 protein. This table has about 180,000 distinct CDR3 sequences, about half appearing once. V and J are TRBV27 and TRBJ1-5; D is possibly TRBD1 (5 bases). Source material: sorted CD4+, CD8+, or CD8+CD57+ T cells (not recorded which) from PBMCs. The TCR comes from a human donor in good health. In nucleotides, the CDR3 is TGTGCCAGCAGTTTCCGGGGCGGGAATAGTCAGCCCCAGCATTTT. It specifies CASSFRGGNSQPQHF.